The 9 T cell receptor beta chains reported below all come from one sample, sequenced in a study of OX40 agonist ivuxolimab in advanced cancers. TCRdb's table, derived via immunoSEQ multiplex PCR, lists solely in-frame clones and lacks some. The table lists 76,000 or so clones, roughly 93% of them singletons. This specimen was CD4+ or CD8+ T cells sorted from blood, taken in a trial of the OX40 agonist ivuxolimab. All receptors derive from an adult with an advanced solid tumor such as melanoma, head and neck, liver or kidney cancer.

The chain has TRBV27 and TRBJ1-1; D might be TRBD1 (5 bases). V was shortened by 6 bases and J by 11 bases, with 13 bases between the two germline ends. CDR3 length equals 11 residues. Germline V CDR1 and CDR2: MNHEY, SMNVEV (reference sequence). The CDR3 DNA sequence: TGTGCCAGCAGGGACGCGGGACGGGCTTTCTTT. Protein product: CASRDAGRAFF.

This chain connects TRBV13 to TRBJ2-7; D is possibly TRBD2 (5 bases). CDR1 PRHDT and CDR2 FYEKMQ come from the germline V gene (reference sequence). The CDR3 runs to 14 residues. Trimming removed 5 bases from V and 1 base from J, with 12 bases in between. The CDR3 sequence: CASSPLRGSYEQYF. CDR3 nucleotides: TGTGCCAGCAGCCCACTCCGGGGATCCTACGAGCAGTACTTC.

The chain has TRBV9 and TRBJ2-3, with 10 bases lining up with TRBD2. Germline lookup yields CDR1 SGDLS and CDR2 YYNGEE. V dropped 4 bases and J dropped 2; count of bases not matched to a gene: 7. The CDR3 is 16 residues long. The CDR3 spells CASSIRTSGLTDTQYF. The CDR3, as DNA: TGTGCCAGCAGCATAAGGACTAGCGGTCTCACAGATACGCAGTATTTT.

This clone appeared once. This sequence joins TRBV4-1 and TRBJ2-1; 10 bases are a match to TRBD2. The germline CDR1 and CDR2 sequences are MGHRA and YSYEKL. This CDR3 spans 15 amino acids. V was clipped by 1 base and J by 5 bases; unmatched bases: 2. The CDR3 protein is CASSQGLAGDNEQFF. CDR3 sequence (DNA): TGCGCCAGCAGCCAAGGGCTAGCGGGAGACAATGAGCAGTTCTTC.

The rearrangement uses TRBV6-7 and TRBJ2-2, with 9 bases fitting TRBD2. TRBV6-7 is assigned to the ORF class and has an uncertain function. CDR3 length equals 20 residues. J was trimmed by 5 bases and V by 0 bases; bases with no gene match: 16. The CDR3 DNA reads TGTGCCAGCAGTTACTCGAGGAGGTTCGCGGGAGGGGGAATTACCGGGGAGCTGTTTTTT. It translates to CASSYSRRFAGGGITGELFF.

As regards this clone: At one of its ends the junction is not consistent with the germline gene, which may arise from a read error. The chain recombines TRBV11-2 with TRBJ2-2; unclear D gene. The CDR3 totals 13 residues. The germline CDR1 and CDR2 sequences are SGHAT and FQNNGV. This CDR3 reads CASSFPNPGELFF. As DNA, the CDR3 is TGTGCCAGCAGCTTCCCGAACCCCGGGGAGCTGTTTTTT.

The V and J genes are TRBV2 and TRBJ2-7; TRBD1 might be the D (5 bases). This CDR3 spans 13 amino acids. V dropped 7 bases and J dropped 5 bases, with 15 bases sitting between them. Germline loops: CDR1 SNHLY, CDR2 FYNNEI. The CDR3 here is CASTKFARDEQYF. As DNA, the CDR3 is TGTGCCAGCACTAAATTTGCCAGGGACGAGCAGTACTTC.

This rearrangement joins TRBV27 to TRBJ2-1, with D maybe TRBD1 (6 bases). Looked up from germline, CDR1 is MNHEY and CDR2 is SMNVEV (reference sequence). V was shortened by 8 bases and J by 7 bases, with 18 bases between the two germline ends. The CDR3 spans 14 residues. CDR3 nucleotides: TGTGCCAGCCGGCGGGTGGGGGCTGGTAATGAGCAGTTCTTC. It is translated as CASRRVGAGNEQFF.

This rearrangement joins TRBV7-2 to TRBJ1-2; TRBD1 is a possible D gene (6 bases). Looked up from germline, CDR1 is SGHTA and CDR2 is FQGNSA. CDR3 length: 12 residues. V gave up 4 bases and J gave up 8 bases, with 11 bases separating them. The CDR3 spells CASSSTGLGYTF. DNA of the CDR3: TGTGCCAGCAGCTCCACAGGGTTAGGCTACACCTTC. The entire variable domain, with the rest obtained from reference TRBV7-2 and TRBJ1-2, is as follows: GAGVSQSPSNKVTEKGKDVELRCDPISGHTALYWYRQSLGQGLEFLIYFQGNSAPDKSGLPSDRFSAERTGGSVSTLTIQRTQQEDSAVYLCASSSTGLGYTFGSGTRLTVV.